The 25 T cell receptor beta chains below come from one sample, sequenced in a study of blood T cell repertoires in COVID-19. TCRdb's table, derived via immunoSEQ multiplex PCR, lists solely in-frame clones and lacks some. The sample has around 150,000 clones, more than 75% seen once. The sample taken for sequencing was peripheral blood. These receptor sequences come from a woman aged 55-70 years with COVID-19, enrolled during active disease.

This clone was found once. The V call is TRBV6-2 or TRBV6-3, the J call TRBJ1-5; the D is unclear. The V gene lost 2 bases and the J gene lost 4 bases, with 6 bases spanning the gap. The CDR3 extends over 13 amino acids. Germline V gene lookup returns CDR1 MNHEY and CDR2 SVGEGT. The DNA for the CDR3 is TGTGCCAGCAGTTACCCTTTTAATCAGCCCCAGCATTTT. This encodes CASSYPFNQPQHF.

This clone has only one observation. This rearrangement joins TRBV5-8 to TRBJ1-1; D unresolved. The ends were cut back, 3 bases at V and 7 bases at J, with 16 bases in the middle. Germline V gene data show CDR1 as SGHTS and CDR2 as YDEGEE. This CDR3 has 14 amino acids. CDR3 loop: CASSSDTVAGEAFF. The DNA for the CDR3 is TGTGCCAGCAGCTCCGACACCGTGGCTGGTGAAGCTTTCTTT.

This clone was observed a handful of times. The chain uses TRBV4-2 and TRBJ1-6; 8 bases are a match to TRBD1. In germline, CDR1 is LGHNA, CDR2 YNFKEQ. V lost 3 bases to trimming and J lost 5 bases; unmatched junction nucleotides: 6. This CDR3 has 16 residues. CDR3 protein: CASSQPDRGNNSPLHF. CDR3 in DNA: TGTGCCAGCAGCCAGCCCGACAGGGGCAATAATTCACCCCTCCACTTT.

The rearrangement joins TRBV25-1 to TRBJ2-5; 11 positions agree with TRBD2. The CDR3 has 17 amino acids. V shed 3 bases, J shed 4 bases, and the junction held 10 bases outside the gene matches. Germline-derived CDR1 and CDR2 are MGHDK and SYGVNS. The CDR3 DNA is TGTGCCAGCAGTGATAAGGTAGCGGGAGGGCCCAGAGAGACCCAGTACTTC. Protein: CASSDKVAGGPRETQYF.

CDR3 residues: CASSSTGMNTEAFF. The CDR3 region has the DNA TGTGCCAGCAGCTCGACAGGGATGAACACTGAAGCTTTCTTT. The rearrangement uses TRBV7-3 and TRBJ1-1; 7 positions match TRBD1. The CDR3 has 14 amino acids. Per the germline V gene, CDR1 is SGHTA and CDR2 is FQGTGA. V trimming: 4 bases; J trimming: 0 bases; junction bases outside the gene matches: 2.

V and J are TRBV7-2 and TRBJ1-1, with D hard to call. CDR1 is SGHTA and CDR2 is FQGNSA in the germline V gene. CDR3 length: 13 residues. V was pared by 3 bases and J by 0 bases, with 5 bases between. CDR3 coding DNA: TGTGCCAGCAGCTTGCAGGTGAACACTGAAGCTTTCTTT. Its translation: CASSLQVNTEAFF.

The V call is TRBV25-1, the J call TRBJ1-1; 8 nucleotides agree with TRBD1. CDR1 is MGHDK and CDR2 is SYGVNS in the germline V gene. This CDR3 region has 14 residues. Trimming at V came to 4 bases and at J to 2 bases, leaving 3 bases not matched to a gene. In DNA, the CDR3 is TGTGCCAGCAGTGGAACAGGGGGTAACACTGAAGCTTTCTTT. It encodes CASSGTGGNTEAFF.

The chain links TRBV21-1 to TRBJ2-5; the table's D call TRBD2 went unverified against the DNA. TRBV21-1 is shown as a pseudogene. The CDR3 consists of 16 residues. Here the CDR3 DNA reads TGTGCCAGCAGCAAACCCAAGCTTAGCGGCCAAGAGACCCAGTACTTC. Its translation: CASSKPKLSGQETQYF.

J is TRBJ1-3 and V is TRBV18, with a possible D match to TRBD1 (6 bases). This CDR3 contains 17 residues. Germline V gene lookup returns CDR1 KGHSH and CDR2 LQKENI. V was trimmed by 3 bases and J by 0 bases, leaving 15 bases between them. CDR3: CASSPLSQGNSGNTIYF. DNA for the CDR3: TGTGCCAGCTCACCCCTTTCACAGGGTAACTCTGGAAACACCATATATTTT. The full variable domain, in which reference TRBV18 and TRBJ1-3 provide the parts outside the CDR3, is NAGVMQNPRHLVRRRGQEARLRCSPMKGHSHVYWYRQLPEEGLKFMVYLQKENIIDESGMPKERFSAEFPKEGPSILRIQQVVRGDSAAYFCASSPLSQGNSGNTIYFGEGSWLTVV.

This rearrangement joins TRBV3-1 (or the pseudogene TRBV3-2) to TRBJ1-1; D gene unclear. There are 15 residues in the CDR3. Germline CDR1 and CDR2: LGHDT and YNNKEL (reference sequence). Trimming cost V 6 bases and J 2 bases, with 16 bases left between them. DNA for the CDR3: TGTGCCAGCAGACCCCACGGGTTCCCAAACACTGAAGCTTTCTTT. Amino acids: CASRPHGFPNTEAFF.

Here the CDR3 reads CASSAPPGLLGQTLAYTF. DNA of the CDR3: TGTGCCAGCTCAGCCCCCCCGGGGTTACTGGGTCAGACGTTAGCCTACACCTTC. J is TRBJ1-2 and V is TRBV18; D unclear. V was trimmed by 5 bases and J by 10 bases, leaving 32 bases between them. Germline-derived CDR1 and CDR2 are KGHSH and LQKENI. There are 18 residues in the CDR3. The full variable domain, its missing parts supplied by reference TRBV18 and TRBJ1-2, is NAGVMQNPRHLVRRRGQEARLRCSPMKGHSHVYWYRQLPEEGLKFMVYLQKENIIDESGMPKERFSAEFPKEGPSILRIQQVVRGDSAAYFCASSAPPGLLGQTLAYTFGSGTRLTVV.

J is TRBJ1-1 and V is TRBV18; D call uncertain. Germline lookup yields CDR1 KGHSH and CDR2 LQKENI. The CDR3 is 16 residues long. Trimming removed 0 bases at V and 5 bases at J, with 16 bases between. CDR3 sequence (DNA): TGTGCCAGCTCACCACCTCCCGGACCCGGGATGACTGAAGCTTTCTTT. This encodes CASSPPPGPGMTEAFF.

CDR3 amino acids: CASSASGLSTDTQYF. CDR3 nucleotides: TGTGCCAGCAGTGCTAGCGGACTTAGCACAGATACGCAGTATTTT. The V call is TRBV25-1, the J call TRBJ2-3, with 7 bases that match TRBD2. The trim removed 4 bases at V and 0 bases at J, leaving 4 bases unmatched. CDR1 is MGHDK and CDR2 is SYGVNS in the germline V gene. This CDR3 is 15 amino acids long.

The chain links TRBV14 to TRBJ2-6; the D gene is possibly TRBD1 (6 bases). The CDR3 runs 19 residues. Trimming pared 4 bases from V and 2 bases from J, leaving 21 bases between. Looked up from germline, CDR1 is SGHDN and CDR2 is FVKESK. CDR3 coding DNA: TGTGCCAGCAGCCGGGCTGGCAGGGGTTATGGTCCTGGGGCCAACGTCCTGACTTTC. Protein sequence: CASSRAGRGYGPGANVLTF.

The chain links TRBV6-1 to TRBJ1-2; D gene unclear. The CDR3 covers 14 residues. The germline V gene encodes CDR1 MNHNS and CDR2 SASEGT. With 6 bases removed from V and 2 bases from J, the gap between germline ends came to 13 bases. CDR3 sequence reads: CASRRSQANYGYTF. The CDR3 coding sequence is TGTGCCAGCAGGCGGTCCCAAGCGAACTATGGCTACACCTTC.

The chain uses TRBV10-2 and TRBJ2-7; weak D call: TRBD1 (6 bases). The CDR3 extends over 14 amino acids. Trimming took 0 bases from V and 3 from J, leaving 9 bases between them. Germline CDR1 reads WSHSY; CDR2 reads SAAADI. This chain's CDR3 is CASSESGARYEQYV. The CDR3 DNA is TGCGCCAGCAGTGAGTCGGGGGCGCGCTACGAGCAGTACGTC.

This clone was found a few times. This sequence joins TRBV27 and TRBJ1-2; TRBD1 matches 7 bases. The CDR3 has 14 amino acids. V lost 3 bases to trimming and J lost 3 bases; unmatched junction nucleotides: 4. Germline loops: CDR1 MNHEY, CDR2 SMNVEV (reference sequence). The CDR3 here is CASSLGTADYGYTF. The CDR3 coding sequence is TGTGCCAGCAGTTTGGGGACAGCGGACTATGGCTACACCTTC.

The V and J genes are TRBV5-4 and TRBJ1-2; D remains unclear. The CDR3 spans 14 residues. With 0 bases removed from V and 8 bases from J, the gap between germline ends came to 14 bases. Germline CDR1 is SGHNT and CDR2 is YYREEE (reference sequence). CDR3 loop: CASSLVGGSSGYTF. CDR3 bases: TGTGCCAGCAGCTTGGTTGGCGGATCGAGCGGCTACACCTTC.

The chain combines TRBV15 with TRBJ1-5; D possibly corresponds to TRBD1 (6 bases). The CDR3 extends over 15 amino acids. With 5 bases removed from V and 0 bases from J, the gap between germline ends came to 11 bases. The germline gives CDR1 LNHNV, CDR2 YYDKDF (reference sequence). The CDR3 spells CATSLRTDSNQPQHF. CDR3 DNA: TGTGCCACCAGCCTCCGGACAGATAGCAATCAGCCCCAGCATTTT.

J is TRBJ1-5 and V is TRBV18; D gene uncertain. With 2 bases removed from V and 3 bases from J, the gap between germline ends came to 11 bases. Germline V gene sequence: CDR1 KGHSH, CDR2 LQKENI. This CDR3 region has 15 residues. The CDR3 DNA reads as TGTGCCAGCTCACCAAGGAGGTCAGACAATCAGCCCCAGCATTTT. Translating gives CASSPRRSDNQPQHF.

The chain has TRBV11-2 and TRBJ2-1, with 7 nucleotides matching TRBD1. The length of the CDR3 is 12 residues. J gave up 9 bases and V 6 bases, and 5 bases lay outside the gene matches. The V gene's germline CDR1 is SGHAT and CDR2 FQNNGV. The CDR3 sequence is CASSFGTVEQFF. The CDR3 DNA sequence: TGTGCCAGCAGTTTCGGGACAGTTGAGCAGTTCTTC.

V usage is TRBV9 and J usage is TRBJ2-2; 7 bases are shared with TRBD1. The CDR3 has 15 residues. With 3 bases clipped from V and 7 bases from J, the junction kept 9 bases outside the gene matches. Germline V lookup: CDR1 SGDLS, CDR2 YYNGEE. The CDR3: CASSAQRQGYGELFF. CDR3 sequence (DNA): TGTGCCAGCAGCGCCCAACGACAGGGCTACGGGGAGCTGTTTTTT.

Here the CDR3 DNA reads TGTGCCAGCAGCTTAGTGTGGGACAGGGGAAACTATGGCTACACCTTC. Amino acid sequence: CASSLVWDRGNYGYTF. The V call is TRBV7-2, the J call TRBJ1-2, with 10 positions matching TRBD1. With 1 base clipped from V and 2 bases from J, the junction kept 4 bases outside the gene matches. Germline V CDR1 and CDR2: SGHTA, FQGNSA. The CDR3 has 16 residues.

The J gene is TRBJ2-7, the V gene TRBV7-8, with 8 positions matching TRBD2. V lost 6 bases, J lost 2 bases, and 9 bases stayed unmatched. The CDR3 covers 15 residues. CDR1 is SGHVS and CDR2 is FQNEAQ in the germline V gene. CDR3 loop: CASRQTSGDTYEQYF. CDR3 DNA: TGTGCCAGCAGACAAACTAGCGGAGATACCTACGAGCAGTACTTC.

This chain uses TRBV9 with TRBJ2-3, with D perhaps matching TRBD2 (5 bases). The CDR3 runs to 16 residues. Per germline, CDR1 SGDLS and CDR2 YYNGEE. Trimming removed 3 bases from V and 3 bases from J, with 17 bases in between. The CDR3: CASSAWVGERTDTQYF. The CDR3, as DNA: TGTGCCAGCAGCGCATGGGTCGGGGAGCGGACAGATACGCAGTATTTT.